This TCR beta chain was sequenced in a study of cytomegalovirus exposure and HLA in healthy donors. Clones were read by immunoSEQ multiplex PCR, and TCRdb kept only the in-frame ones, dropping some. Here the sample spans over 200,000 clones, around 87% being singletons. This CDR3 spans 16 amino acids. Germline V gives CDR1 SGHAT, CDR2 FQNNGV. V was pared by 1 base and J by 4 bases, with 16 bases between. The specimen sequenced was PBMCs. The chain uses TRBV11-2 and TRBJ1-1, with D possibly being TRBD1 (6 bases). The TCR sequence derives from a woman under 30 in good health and CMV-seropositive. The CDR3 spells CASSLGLGQGFTEAFF. In DNA form, the CDR3 reads TGTGCCAGCAGCTTAGGGTTGGGGCAGGGGTTCACTGAAGCTTTCTTT. Using reference TRBV11-2 and TRBJ1-1 for the parts outside the CDR3, the full variable domain is EAGVAQSPRYKIIEKRQSVAFWCNPISGHATLYWYQQILGQGPKLLIQFQNNGVVDDSQLPKDRFSAERLKGVDSTLKIQPAKLEDSAVYLCASSLGLGQGFTEAFFGQGTRLTVV.